The TCR beta chain described here comes from a study of metastatic and nonmetastatic thyroid tumors. Looking at the study overall: The authors compared repertoires across blood and tumor or nodule tissue from malignant and benign thyroid patients.

General study results and limits: In both blood and tumor samples, TCR beta diversity was reported significantly higher for malignant than benign nodules.

This CDR3 has 12 residues. With 3 bases removed from V and 4 bases from J, the gap between germline ends came to 6 bases. CDR1 is KGHSH, CDR2 LQKENI, per germline. Each patient went into thyroid surgery without having received any treatment. This clone was detected ten times or more. Antigen unknown. Authors' analysis steps: Construction of a distant-metastasis classifier for papillary thyroid cancer relied on CDR3 differences across clinicopathological groups. TCRdb reassembled clones from the PCR reads with MiXCR. The V and J calls come from TCRdb's annotation, not from the publication. The sample lists 30,000 to 45,000 clones, roughly 20% seen once, with about 16% in the top ten.

The origin of this receptor is a female donor with papillary thyroid cancer or a benign thyroid nodule (not recorded which). Some clones in this sample may be carry-over from other donors' samples. The sample consisted of blood. The J gene is TRBJ1-1, the V gene TRBV18; TRBD1 might be the D (5 bases). The CDR3 nucleotides are TGTGCCAGCTCACCCGACAGCACTGAAGCTTTCTTT. It is translated as CASSPDSTEAFF.